The following is a TCR beta chain sequence with its context. Its matching antigen is unknown. Sequencing was performed with immunoSEQ multiplex PCR; in TCRdb, only in-frame clones are kept and a portion is missing. The repertoire holds some 39,000 clones, with just under 90% as singletons. This entry belongs to a study of OX40 agonist ivuxolimab in advanced cancers. Study outcomes and limitations: In the 0.1 to 3.0 mg/kg range, CD4+ and CD8+ blood T cells had expanded clonally by week 6. Low normalized clonal expansion also occurred in some nonresponding patients. Determination of antigen specificity was not performed for the expanded peripheral T cells.

The sequence came from an adult with an advanced solid tumor such as melanoma, head and neck, liver or kidney cancer. The sample in question was CD4+ or CD8+ T cells sorted from blood, obtained in a trial of the OX40 agonist ivuxolimab.

CDR3 sequence (DNA): TGTGCCAGCAGCCCCAGACAGGGAGGCTTGGGGTCTAGCAATCAGCCCCAGCATTTT. As protein: CASSPRQGGLGSSNQPQHF. This chain joins TRBV27 and TRBJ1-5, with 7 positions matching TRBD1. In germline, CDR1 is MNHEY, CDR2 SMNVEV (reference sequence). The CDR3 length is 19 residues. Unmatched junction bases numbered 17, after V lost 6 bases and J lost 0 bases.